Below are 27 T cell receptor beta chains sequenced from a single sample in a study of T cells in Graves' hyperthyroidism and ophthalmopathy. Amplification targeted TCR beta CDR3 regions from RNA transcripts. HTBI primers were the set used in a first-round RT-PCR of the TCR CDR3. TCRdb re-called the multiplex PCR reads through MiXCR, storing one row per CDR3 protein. The table lists 45,000 to 55,000 distinct CDR3 sequences, around 55% of them singletons. The sample taken for sequencing was peripheral blood or thyroid tissue (not recorded which). The source of these receptors is a man aged 18-30 years with Graves' hyperthyroidism.

The chain recombines TRBV11-2 with TRBJ2-4; TRBD2 agrees at 11 bases. This CDR3 spans 16 amino acids. Germline V gives CDR1 SGHAT, CDR2 FQNNGV. Germline trimming cut 3 bases from V and 5 bases from J; bases unmatched to any gene: 6. The CDR3 loop reads CASSFLAGGQQNIQYF. CDR3 bases: TGTGCCAGCAGCTTTTTAGCGGGGGGGCAACAAAACATTCAGTACTTC.

With respect to this clonotype: At one of its ends the junction is not consistent with the germline gene, which may arise from a read error. In nucleotides, the CDR3 is TGCAGTGCTGACGGGGGGCTGAGTGAAAAACTGTTTTTC. Protein sequence: CSADGGLSEKLFF. This chain joins TRBV20-1 and TRBJ1-4; D might be TRBD1 (6 bases). CDR1 is DFQATT, CDR2 SNEGSKA, per germline (reference sequence). The CDR3 is 13 residues long.

The rearrangement uses TRBV7-9 and TRBJ2-2; 11 bases match TRBD2. V shed 5 bases and J 1 base; nucleotides not matched to a gene: 6. The CDR3 runs to 17 residues. CDR1 and CDR2 from the germline V gene are SEHNR and FQNEAQ (reference sequence). The DNA for the CDR3 is TGTGCCAGCAGCACACGACTAGCGGGGAAGAACACCGGGGAGCTGTTTTTT. Its translation: CASSTRLAGKNTGELFF.

The genes are TRBV2 and TRBJ2-7; the D gene is possibly TRBD1 (6 bases). The CDR3 is 14 amino acids. Germline lookup yields CDR1 SNHLY and CDR2 FYNNEI. V was cut by 2 bases and J by 6 bases, with 14 bases left in between. The CDR3: CASSEPGHTGEQYF. The CDR3 nucleotides read TGTGCCAGCAGTGAACCGGGACACACGGGCGAGCAGTACTTC.

This sequence joins TRBV6-6 and TRBJ2-2, with D possibly TRBD2 on 6 matching bases. Germline values: CDR1 MNHNY, CDR2 SVGAGI (reference sequence). Trimming pared 8 bases from V and 6 bases from J, leaving 10 bases between. There are 12 residues in the CDR3. The CDR3 nucleotides are TGTGCCAGCTGGCGGGGCTCCGGGGAGCTGTTTTTT. Translated, it gives CASWRGSGELFF.

About this clonotype itself: Germline is not matched at one junction end, which may reflect a read error. This chain links TRBV20-1 with TRBJ1-6; D not resolved. This CDR3 has 14 amino acids. Germline V lookup: CDR1 DFQATT, CDR2 SNEGSKA (reference sequence). The DNA for the CDR3 is TGCAGTGCTTCGGTCAACTCCGTGGGTTCACCTCTCCACTTT. Translated, it gives CSASVNSVGSPLHF.

Many counts were recorded for this clonotype. The chain uses TRBV15 and TRBJ2-7; 8 nucleotides agree with TRBD1. This CDR3 has 14 residues. Looked up from germline, CDR1 is LNHNV and CDR2 is YYDKDF (reference sequence). V shed 3 bases, J shed 2 bases, and the junction held 3 bases outside the gene matches. The CDR3 sequence: CATSSPGQAYEQYF. CDR3 DNA sequence: TGTGCCACCAGCAGTCCGGGACAGGCCTACGAGCAGTACTTC.

The gene calls are TRBV6-5 and TRBJ2-5; 8 bases map to TRBD1. The CDR3 spans 15 residues. Per the germline V gene, CDR1 is MNHEY and CDR2 is SVGAGI. V lost 6 bases, J lost 6 bases, and 12 bases stayed unmatched. The CDR3: CASRDPGQEGKTQYF. In DNA form, the CDR3 reads TGTGCCAGCAGAGATCCGGGACAGGAGGGAAAGACCCAGTACTTC.

This clonotype was seen just once. CDR3 residues: CASSEVRTGELFF. CDR3 in DNA: TGCGCCAGCAGTGAGGTCCGGACCGGGGAGCTGTTTTTT. The chain is built from TRBV10-1 and TRBJ2-2; no reliable D call. V was cut by 2 bases and J by 5 bases, with 6 bases left in between. Germline V gene lookup returns CDR1 WNHNN and CDR2 SYGVQD (reference sequence). The CDR3 runs to 13 residues.

This clonotype was counted many times. V usage is TRBV29-1 and J usage is TRBJ1-2; D might be TRBD1 (5 bases). Germline values: CDR1 SQVTM, CDR2 ANQGSEA. The V end lost 6 bases, the J end lost 5 bases, and 13 bases lay between the germline ends. This CDR3 spans 12 amino acids. CDR3 amino acids: CSVRRGVYGYTF. As DNA, the CDR3 is TGCAGCGTCCGCCGGGGGGTGTATGGCTACACCTTC.

This clonotype is categorized as medium-sized (0.01 to 0.1%). The chain recombines TRBV2 with TRBJ2-5; D unclear. The CDR3 consists of 12 residues. V was cut by 7 bases and J by 2 bases, with 8 bases left in between. Per germline, CDR1 SNHLY and CDR2 FYNNEI. This CDR3 is CASTDLQETQYF. In DNA, the CDR3 is TGTGCCAGCACGGATCTTCAAGAGACCCAGTACTTC.

This clonotype has just one count. The chain employs TRBV29-1 and TRBJ2-5; 11 nucleotides agree with TRBD1. This CDR3 comprises 14 residues. V gave up 3 bases and J gave up 5 bases; unmatched junction bases: 5. Germline CDR1 is SQVTM and CDR2 is ANQGSEA. CDR3 loop: CSVEGDRGTETQYF. Written as DNA, the CDR3 is TGCAGCGTTGAGGGGGACAGGGGGACTGAGACCCAGTACTTC.

The chain joins TRBV7-9 to TRBJ2-5; D is ambiguous. The CDR3 contains 11 residues. V dropped 5 bases and J dropped 5 bases, with 6 bases sitting between them. Germline V gene data show CDR1 as SEHNR and CDR2 as FQNEAQ (reference sequence). CDR3: CASSQSETQYF. DNA for the CDR3: TGTGCCAGCAGCCAATCCGAGACCCAGTACTTC.

As DNA, the CDR3 is TGTGCCAGCAGTTTGATGGGGGCAAGCAATCAGCCCCAGCATTTT. It encodes CASSLMGASNQPQHF. The rearrangement uses TRBV2 and TRBJ1-5, with TRBD1 as a possible D gene (6 bases). Trimming stripped 5 bases from V and 1 base from J, with 12 bases between. Germline CDR1 is SNHLY and CDR2 is FYNNEI. The CDR3 length is 15 residues.

This CDR3 is CASSLGGAGFSEQYF. CDR3 DNA: TGTGCCAGCAGCTTAGGAGGGGCAGGGTTTAGCGAGCAGTACTTC. The chain couples TRBV7-2 to TRBJ2-7, with D perhaps matching TRBD1 or TRBD2 (5 bases each). This CDR3 is 15 amino acids long. V lost 1 base and J lost 6, with 16 bases in between. The germline CDR1 and CDR2 sequences are SGHTA and FQGNSA.

V gene TRBV9 combines with J gene TRBJ2-5; weak D call: TRBD2 (6 bases). Trimming cost V 4 bases and J 0 bases, with 10 bases left between them. The CDR3 length is 14 residues. CDR1 is SGDLS and CDR2 is YYNGEE in the germline V gene. The CDR3 DNA reads as TGTGCCAGCAGCCTTAGCGGCGACCAAGAGACCCAGTACTTC. Translated: CASSLSGDQETQYF.

The V and J genes are TRBV20-1 and TRBJ2-7, with D maybe TRBD2 (6 bases). Trimming removed 3 bases at V and 5 bases at J, with 11 bases between. Germline V gene lookup returns CDR1 DFQATT and CDR2 SNEGSKA (reference sequence). CDR3 length: 12 amino acids. In nucleotides, the CDR3 is TGCAGTGCTAGCCGGGACTGGGACGAGCAGTACTTC. Protein product: CSASRDWDEQYF.

This clonotype was observed a few times. Since a much larger clone is just one base distant, this may be a read error. V usage is TRBV6-5 and J usage is TRBJ1-4; no clear D gene. With 5 bases removed from V and 3 bases from J, the gap between germline ends came to 19 bases. CDR3 length equals 17 residues. Germline V CDR1 and CDR2: MNHEY, SVGAGI. Here the CDR3 reads CASSRRTVITANEKLFF. The CDR3 DNA follows: TGTGCCAGCAGTCGTAGGACCGTAATTACGGCTAATGAAAAACTGTTTTTT.

This clonotype was counted ten times or more. CDR3 bases: TGTGCCAGCTCACCTCTGACAGGGGCCTACGAGCAGTACTTC. This sequence encodes CASSPLTGAYEQYF. This chain joins TRBV18 and TRBJ2-7; 8 bases line up with TRBD1. V shed 3 bases, J shed 2 bases, and the junction held 3 bases outside the gene matches. The germline CDR1 and CDR2 sequences are KGHSH and LQKENI. The CDR3 is 14 residues long.

For this clonotype: One base away lies a much larger clone, so this may be a sequencing read error. The V gene is TRBV11-2, the J gene TRBJ2-7; D is uncertain. This CDR3 has 12 residues. Germline V CDR1 and CDR2: SGHAT, FQNNGV. CDR3 DNA sequence: TGTGCCGGCAGCTTAATAGGGCCAGAGCAGTACTTC. As protein: CAGSLIGPEQYF.

Comment on this clonotype: A much larger clone lies a single base off, so this may be a read error. The chain carries TRBV6-2 or TRBV6-3 and TRBJ2-3, with D unresolved. Looked up from germline, CDR1 is MNHEY and CDR2 is SVGEGT. The CDR3 sequence is 11 residues long. CDR3 residues: CVSKTADTQYF. The CDR3 DNA sequence: TGTGTCAGCAAAACCGCGGATACGCAGTATTTT.

Comment on this clonotype: Mismatch with germline at one junction end may stem from a read error. The V call is TRBV5-5, the J call TRBJ1-1; no reliable D call. Germline loops: CDR1 SGHKS, CDR2 YYEKEE (reference sequence). The CDR3 consists of 13 residues. The CDR3 reads CASSLLSIAEAFF. The CDR3, as DNA: TGTGCCAGCAGCCTACTTTCGATCGCTGAGGCTTTCTTT. Filled out from reference TRBV5-5 and TRBJ1-1, the complete variable domain reads DAGVTQSPTHLIKTRGQQVTLRCSPISGHKSVSWYQQVLGQGPQFIFQYYEKEERGRGNFPDRFSARQFPNYSSELNVNALLLGDSALYLCASSLLSIAEAFFGQGTRLTVV.

This clonotype has a count of ten or more. At one end, the junction sequence differs from germline, possibly due to a read error. This chain links TRBV2 with TRBJ1-6, with a tentative D call TRBD1 (5 bases). Germline V lookup: CDR1 SNHLY, CDR2 FYNNEI. The CDR3 has 14 amino acids. The CDR3 DNA follows: TGTGCCAGCGGAGATGACAGAGGAGGTTCACCCCCCCACTTT. It specifies CASGDDRGGSPPHF.

The table lists this clonotype with many counts. The chain is built from TRBV20-1 and TRBJ2-3; TRBD2 matches at 8 bases. CDR1 DFQATT and CDR2 SNEGSKA come from the germline V gene (reference sequence). J gave up 1 base and V 6 bases, and 3 bases lay outside the gene matches. The CDR3 consists of 13 residues. CDR3 in amino acids: CSAKLAGTDTQYF. CDR3 DNA sequence: TGCAGTGCCAAACTAGCGGGCACAGATACGCAGTATTTT.

CDR3: CASRPDVAAPPLHF. In DNA, the CDR3 is TGTGCCAGCAGACCTGACGTGGCTGCCCCACCCCTCCACTTT. The chain has TRBV6-5 and TRBJ1-6; D uncertain. The germline V gene has CDR1 MNHEY and CDR2 SVGAGI. V was clipped by 6 bases and J by 11 bases, with 17 bases between them. The CDR3 totals 14 residues.

Concerning this clonotype: A read error may account for a junction end that differs from germline. The rearrangement uses TRBV2 and TRBJ1-1; 7 bases agree with TRBD1. This CDR3 has 16 residues. The germline V gene has CDR1 SNHLY and CDR2 FYNNEI. In DNA, the CDR3 is TGTGCCAGCAGTGTTCGACAGGGCGGTATGGACGCTGAGGCTTTCTTT. This gives the protein CASSVRQGGMDAEAFF.

V usage is TRBV20-1 and J usage is TRBJ2-7; 8 bases are a match to TRBD1. CDR3 length: 13 amino acids. Trimming took 1 base from V and 4 from J; bases not matched to a gene: 3. From germline, CDR1 is DFQATT and CDR2 SNEGSKA (reference sequence). DNA for the CDR3: TGCAGTGCTAGAGGACAGGGGTCATACGAGCAGTACTTC. Translating it yields CSARGQGSYEQYF.